This T cell receptor (beta chain) comes out of a study of OX40 agonist ivuxolimab in advanced cancers. Study-level information: Patients got intravenous ivuxolimab at 0.01 to 10 mg/kg every 2 weeks. Study findings and constraints: Clonal expansion was among the lowest in partial responders at 0.1-3.0 mg/kg, especially CD8+.

Notes on this clone: Its antigen is still unknown.

TCRdb's copy holds only in-frame clones and misses some; the assay was immunoSEQ multiplex PCR. Of more than 50,000 clones in the sample, roughly four fifths were seen once. This CDR3 region has 13 residues. Germline V gene sequence: CDR1 WNHNN, CDR2 SYGVQD (reference sequence). The V end lost 4 bases, the J end lost 4 bases, and 8 bases lay between the germline ends. The TCR comes from an adult with an advanced solid tumor such as melanoma, head and neck, liver or kidney cancer. The chain joins TRBV10-1 to TRBJ2-1; a possible D gene is TRBD1 (6 bases). The input for sequencing was CD4+ or CD8+ T cells sorted from blood, taken in a trial of the OX40 agonist ivuxolimab. Here the CDR3 DNA reads TGCGCCAGCAGTGCGGACAGTTACAATGAGCAGTTCTTC. It specifies CASSADSYNEQFF.